These 29 T cell receptor beta chains were all obtained from the same sample, sequenced in a study of cytomegalovirus exposure and HLA in healthy donors. Primers for the PCR totalled 60 Vbeta and 13 Jbeta. TCRdb keeps only in-frame clones here, not all; method: immunoSEQ multiplex PCR. Of fewer than 250,000 clones in the sample, roughly 80% were seen once. Sequences were obtained from PBMCs. The origin of the receptors is a man in his thirties or forties in good health and CMV-seronegative.

The CDR3: CASRPGQGTYEQYF. For the CDR3, the DNA is TGTGCCAGCAGGCCGGGACAGGGGACCTACGAGCAGTACTTC. The rearrangement links TRBV6-5 to TRBJ2-5; TRBD1 matches at 10 bases. The J call may be mistaken, given a closer DNA end match to TRBJ2-7. CDR3 length: 14 amino acids. Germline V CDR1 and CDR2: MNHEY, SVGAGI.

This clone was observed once. The chain links TRBV19 to TRBJ1-6; no reliable D call. Germline assignment: CDR1 LNHDA and CDR2 SQIVND (reference sequence). Trimming pared 5 bases from V and 7 bases from J, leaving 15 bases between. The CDR3 is made up of 15 amino acids. The CDR3 region has the DNA TGTGCCAGTAGTGCGAGACGGGAAAACAATTCACCCCTCCACTTT. This codes for CASSARRENNSPLHF.

The chain recombines TRBV5-6 with TRBJ2-3; the D gene is possibly TRBD1 (5 bases). This CDR3 has 17 residues. V was clipped by 0 bases and J by 1 base, with 15 bases between them. Per germline, CDR1 SGHDT and CDR2 YYEEEE. The CDR3 DNA follows: TGTGCCAGCAGCTTGGGGCAGGGTGAAGAGGGCACAGATACGCAGTATTTT. Its translation: CASSLGQGEEGTDTQYF. The whole variable domain, remainder taken from reference TRBV5-6 and TRBJ2-3, is DAGVTQSPTHLIKTRGQQVTLRCSPKSGHDTVSWYQQALGQGPQFIFQYYEEEERQRGNFPDRFSGHQFPNYSSELNVNALLLGDSALYLCASSLGQGEEGTDTQYFGPGTRLTVL.

The chain carries TRBV28 and TRBJ2-4, with D possibly being TRBD1 (6 bases). The CDR3 consists of 16 residues. Germline CDR1 MDHEN, CDR2 SYDVKM. V lost 6 bases to trimming and J lost 4 bases, with 19 bases between them. In nucleotides, the CDR3 is TGTGCCAGCAGCCGTTTAACCGGGACATATAAAAACATTCAGTACTTC. This codes for CASSRLTGTYKNIQYF.

The gene calls are TRBV7-2 and TRBJ1-5, with 7 bases aligning to TRBD1. The length of the CDR3 is 13 residues. Germline V CDR1 and CDR2: SGHTA, FQGNSA. V lost 4 bases to trimming and J lost 9 bases; unmatched junction nucleotides: 6. The CDR3 nucleotides are TGTGCCAGCAGCTCAACACAGGGGATGCCCCAGCATTTT. This translates into CASSSTQGMPQHF.

The chain couples TRBV5-8 to TRBJ2-7, with a weak D call TRBD1 (6 bases). V was clipped by 3 bases and J by 0 bases, with 22 bases between them. CDR1 is SGHTS and CDR2 is YDEGEE in the germline V gene. This CDR3 has 18 residues. CDR3 DNA: TGTGCCAGCAGCTCGAACAGGGAACGGGGCCGGAGCTCCTACGAGCAGTACTTC. The encoded protein is CASSSNRERGRSSYEQYF.

The J gene is TRBJ2-7, the V gene TRBV11-2; 7 bases are shared with TRBD2. CDR3 length equals 17 residues. Germline V gene sequence: CDR1 SGHAT, CDR2 FQNNGV. J gave up 2 bases and V 0 bases, and 10 bases lay outside the gene matches. Written as DNA, the CDR3 is TGTGCCAGCAGCTTAGATAGGGGAGGGGCAGATACCTACGAGCAGTACTTC. Translated, it gives CASSLDRGGADTYEQYF.

The chain's CDR3 is CASSTSASGDPRETQYF. The CDR3 DNA sequence: TGTGCCAGCAGTACATCGGCTAGCGGGGATCCTCGGGAGACCCAGTACTTC. The chain carries TRBV28 and TRBJ2-5; 9 bases align to TRBD2. V dropped 5 bases and J dropped 5; count of bases not matched to a gene: 15. The CDR3 is 17 residues long. The V gene's germline CDR1 is MDHEN and CDR2 SYDVKM.

J is TRBJ2-7 and V is TRBV5-5, with D perhaps matching TRBD2 (6 bases). Germline loops: CDR1 SGHKS, CDR2 YYEKEE (reference sequence). The CDR3 sequence is 15 residues long. Trimming took 3 bases from V and 0 from J, leaving 13 bases between them. The CDR3 DNA reads as TGTGCCAGCAGCTCGTCGACTAGTCGCTCCTACGAGCAGTACTTC. Its translation is CASSSSTSRSYEQYF.

This rearrangement joins TRBV7-2 to TRBJ1-5; D unresolved. Germline V gives CDR1 SGHTA, CDR2 FQGNSA. V lost 0 bases and J lost 2, with 5 bases in between. The length of the CDR3 is 14 residues. The CDR3 nucleotides are TGTGCCAGCAGCTTAGCGGGCGGCAATCAGCCCCAGCATTTT. This sequence encodes CASSLAGGNQPQHF. Full variable domain (rest looked up from reference TRBV7-2 and TRBJ1-5): GAGVSQSPSNKVTEKGKDVELRCDPISGHTALYWYRQSLGQGLEFLIYFQGNSAPDKSGLPSDRFSAERTGGSVSTLTIQRTQQEDSAVYLCASSLAGGNQPQHFGDGTRLSIL.

The chain joins TRBV5-1 to TRBJ2-5, with D possibly being TRBD1 (6 bases). With 3 bases removed from V and 1 base from J, the gap between germline ends came to 16 bases. The CDR3 is made up of 16 amino acids. The V gene's germline CDR1 is SGHRS and CDR2 YFSETQ. CDR3 sequence: CASSSQTDRTQETQYF. The CDR3 nucleotides are TGCGCCAGCAGCTCACAAACTGACAGGACCCAAGAGACCCAGTACTTC.

The V call is TRBV6-6, the J call TRBJ1-3; TRBD1 matches at 7 bases. J was trimmed by 2 bases and V by 6 bases; bases with no gene match: 4. Germline values: CDR1 MNHNY, CDR2 SVGAGI (reference sequence). This CDR3 is 14 amino acids long. The CDR3 spells CASRSTGTGNTIYF. CDR3 nucleotide sequence: TGTGCCAGCAGATCGACAGGGACTGGAAACACCATATATTTT.

The chain has TRBV4-2 and TRBJ2-7; 9 nucleotides align to TRBD1. J was trimmed by 5 bases and V by 0 bases; bases with no gene match: 2. The germline gives CDR1 LGHNA, CDR2 YNFKEQ. This CDR3 is 14 amino acids long. CDR3 DNA sequence: TGTGCCAGCAGCCAAGAACAGGGGGCGAACGAGCAGTACTTC. It codes for CASSQEQGANEQYF.

The genes are TRBV6-5 and TRBJ1-5, with TRBD1 matching 9 bases. The length of the CDR3 is 16 residues. The germline V gene has CDR1 MNHEY and CDR2 SVGAGI. V trimming: 4 bases; J trimming: 6 bases; junction bases outside the gene matches: 10. The CDR3 loop is CASSSRDRVVGQPQHF. For the CDR3, the DNA is TGTGCCAGCAGTTCCCGGGACAGGGTAGTTGGTCAGCCCCAGCATTTT.

The gene calls are TRBV29-1 and TRBJ2-2; D is unclear. The CDR3 sequence is 13 residues long. Germline V gene sequence: CDR1 SQVTM, CDR2 ANQGSEA. The CDR3 sequence: CTARFGNTGELFF. The DNA for the CDR3 is TGCACCGCTCGCTTCGGGAACACCGGGGAGCTGTTTTTT.

Comment on this clone: The junction does not match germline at one end; this may be a read error. V gene TRBV10-3 combines with J gene TRBJ2-1, with 10 nucleotides matching TRBD2. The length of the CDR3 is 16 residues. CDR1 is ENHRY, CDR2 SYGVKD, per germline. The CDR3 DNA reads as TGTGCCATCAGAGAGTCCCTAGCGGGGGTAGGGAATGAGCAGTTCTTC. Translated: CAIRESLAGVGNEQFF.

J is TRBJ1-1 and V is TRBV11-2, with D unclear. V lost 0 bases and J lost 10, with 12 bases in between. Germline V gene sequence: CDR1 SGHAT, CDR2 FQNNGV. The CDR3 has 13 residues. CDR3 region: CASSLDSHERAFF. In nucleotides, the CDR3 is TGTGCCAGCAGCTTAGATAGCCACGAGAGAGCTTTCTTT. The full variable domain, rest sourced from reference TRBV11-2 and TRBJ1-1, is EAGVAQSPRYKIIEKRQSVAFWCNPISGHATLYWYQQILGQGPKLLIQFQNNGVVDDSQLPKDRFSAERLKGVDSTLKIQPAKLEDSAVYLCASSLDSHERAFFGQGTRLTVV.

The V and J genes are TRBV6-5 and TRBJ1-1, with 8 positions matching TRBD1. Germline CDR1 reads MNHEY; CDR2 reads SVGAGI. This CDR3 spans 15 amino acids. Losses at the gene ends were 0 bases for V and 4 bases for J; bases not matched to a gene: 4. The CDR3 protein is CASSYSQGVGTEAFF. For the CDR3, the DNA is TGTGCCAGCAGTTACTCACAGGGGGTCGGCACTGAAGCTTTCTTT.

The chain combines TRBV28 with TRBJ1-4, with D possibly TRBD1 on 5 matching bases. V was trimmed by 2 bases and J by 10 bases, leaving 14 bases between them. Looked up from germline, CDR1 is MDHEN and CDR2 is SYDVKM. This CDR3 has 14 amino acids. CDR3 bases: TGTGCCAGCAGTTTACCCGGGGACTACGGAAAACTGTTTTTT. Translating gives CASSLPGDYGKLFF.

V gene TRBV7-2 combines with J gene TRBJ2-1, with D unclear. Germline values: CDR1 SGHTA, CDR2 FQGNSA. The CDR3 extends over 13 amino acids. Trimming took 1 base from V and 10 from J, leaving 11 bases between them. CDR3 region: CASSLVHNREQFF. CDR3 nucleotides: TGTGCCAGCAGCTTAGTCCACAACAGAGAGCAGTTCTTC.

This clone showed up just a few times. This chain links TRBV6-5 with TRBJ2-7; the match to TRBD1 covers 11 bases. This CDR3 is 13 amino acids long. CDR1 is MNHEY, CDR2 SVGAGI, per germline. With 2 bases clipped from V and 6 bases from J, the junction kept 0 bases outside the gene matches. The CDR3 DNA is TGTGCCAGCAGTTACGGACAGGGGGCCGAGCAGTACTTC. Residues: CASSYGQGAEQYF.

The chain combines TRBV4-1 with TRBJ1-5, with D perhaps matching TRBD1 (5 bases). From germline, CDR1 is MGHRA and CDR2 YSYEKL. V was shortened by 0 bases and J by 3 bases, with 9 bases between the two germline ends. The length of the CDR3 is 15 residues. Here the CDR3 reads CASSQERGLNQPQHF. CDR3 sequence (DNA): TGCGCCAGCAGCCAAGAAAGGGGCCTCAATCAGCCCCAGCATTTT.

The gene calls are TRBV7-6 and TRBJ2-5, with a possible D match to TRBD1 (6 bases). Germline CDR1 and CDR2: SGHVS and FNYEAQ. This CDR3 has 13 residues. The CDR3 nucleotides are TGTGCAAATCGCAGGGGCACTCAAGAGACCCAGTACTTC. As protein: CANRRGTQETQYF.

The chain links TRBV18 to TRBJ2-5, with 11 bases matching TRBD2. This CDR3 is built from 16 residues. V was clipped by 4 bases and J by 1 base; unmatched bases: 5. CDR1 KGHSH and CDR2 LQKENI come from the germline V gene. CDR3 DNA: TGTGCCAGCTCACTACTAGCGGGGGACCCCCAAGAGACCCAGTACTTC. Its translation is CASSLLAGDPQETQYF.

This clone came up a few times. The CDR3 nucleotides read TGTGCCAGCAGTGAAGGGGACATCGGCTACACCTTC. Its protein is CASSEGDIGYTF. The chain joins TRBV2 to TRBJ1-2; perhaps TRBD1 as D (6 bases). Per germline, CDR1 SNHLY and CDR2 FYNNEI. CDR3 length: 12 amino acids. Trimming stripped 1 base from V and 8 bases from J, with 8 bases between.

The rearrangement uses TRBV4-1 and TRBJ2-5, with a weak D call TRBD1 (6 bases). Germline CDR1 and CDR2: MGHRA and YSYEKL. V lost 3 bases to trimming and J lost 5 bases, with 19 bases between them. CDR3 length: 16 amino acids. The CDR3 bases are TGCGCCAGCAGCCAGGGCAGGGGTAGGCCAGAGGAGACCCAGTACTTC. It encodes CASSQGRGRPEETQYF.

The table lists this clone with a few counts. The CDR3 loop reads CASSYGGAAAADTQYF. The CDR3 nucleotides are TGCGCCAGCAGCTACGGGGGGGCAGCGGCAGCCGATACGCAGTATTTT. This sequence joins TRBV5-1 and TRBJ2-3; 8 positions agree with TRBD2. Per the germline V gene, CDR1 is SGHRS and CDR2 is YFSETQ. The CDR3 length is 16 residues. With 3 bases clipped from V and 6 bases from J, the junction kept 12 bases outside the gene matches.

This clone came up once. An end of the junction does not agree with germline; a read error may underlie this. The rearrangement uses TRBV7-9 and TRBJ1-4; TRBD1 is a possible D gene (6 bases). Germline values: CDR1 SEHNR, CDR2 FQNEAQ (reference sequence). The CDR3 sequence is 15 residues long. CDR3 in DNA: TGTTCCAGCAGCCCCCCCGGGACAATCAGTGAAAAACTGTTTTTT. Its translation is CSSSPPGTISEKLFF.

The chain joins TRBV29-1 to TRBJ1-2; perhaps TRBD1 as D (6 bases). The CDR3 has 13 residues. Trimming took off 5 bases at V and 4 bases at J, with 14 bases between the two ends. The germline CDR1 and CDR2 sequences are SQVTM and ANQGSEA. CDR3 region: CSVWGGKGYGYTF. The CDR3, as DNA: TGCAGCGTTTGGGGGGGCAAGGGCTATGGCTACACCTTC.